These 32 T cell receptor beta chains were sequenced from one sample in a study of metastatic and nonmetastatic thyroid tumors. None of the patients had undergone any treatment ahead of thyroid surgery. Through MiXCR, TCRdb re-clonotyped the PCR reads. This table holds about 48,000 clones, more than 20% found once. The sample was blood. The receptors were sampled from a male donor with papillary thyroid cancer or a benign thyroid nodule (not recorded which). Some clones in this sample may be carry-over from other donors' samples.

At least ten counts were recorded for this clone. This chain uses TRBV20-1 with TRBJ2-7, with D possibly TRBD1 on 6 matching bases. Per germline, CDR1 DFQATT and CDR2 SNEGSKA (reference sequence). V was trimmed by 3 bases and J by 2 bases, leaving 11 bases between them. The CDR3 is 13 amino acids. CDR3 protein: CSASKTGTYEQYF. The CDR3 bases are TGCAGTGCTAGTAAAACAGGGACCTACGAGCAGTACTTC.

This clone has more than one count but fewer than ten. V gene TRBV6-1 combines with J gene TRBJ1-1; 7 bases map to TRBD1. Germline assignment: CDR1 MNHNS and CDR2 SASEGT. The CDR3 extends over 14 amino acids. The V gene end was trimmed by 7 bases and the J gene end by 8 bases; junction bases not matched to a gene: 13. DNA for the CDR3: TGTGCCAGCAAGTTGGGACAGCACGAAAGGGAAGCTTTCTTT. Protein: CASKLGQHEREAFF.

The CDR3 DNA reads TGTGCCAGCAGCTTAGCGGGAGCATCAACAGATACGCAGTATTTT. Protein product: CASSLAGASTDTQYF. The chain joins TRBV11-1 to TRBJ2-3; possibly TRBD2 for D (5 bases). Trimming stripped 0 bases from V and 3 bases from J, with 10 bases between. The germline V gene has CDR1 SGHAT and CDR2 FQDESV (reference sequence). This CDR3 is built from 15 residues.

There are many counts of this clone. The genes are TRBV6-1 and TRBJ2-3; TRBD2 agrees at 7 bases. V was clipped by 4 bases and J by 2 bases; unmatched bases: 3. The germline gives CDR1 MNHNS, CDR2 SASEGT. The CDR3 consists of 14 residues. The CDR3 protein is CASSGDYNTDTQYF. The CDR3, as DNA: TGTGCCAGCAGTGGGGACTACAACACAGATACGCAGTATTTT.

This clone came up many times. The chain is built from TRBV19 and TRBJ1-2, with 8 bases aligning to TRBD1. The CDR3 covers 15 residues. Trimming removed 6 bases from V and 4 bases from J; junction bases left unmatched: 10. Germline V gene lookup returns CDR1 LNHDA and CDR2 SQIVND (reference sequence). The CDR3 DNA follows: TGTGCCAGTAGCCCACAGGGGGTAGCTATCTATGGCTACACCTTC. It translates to CASSPQGVAIYGYTF.

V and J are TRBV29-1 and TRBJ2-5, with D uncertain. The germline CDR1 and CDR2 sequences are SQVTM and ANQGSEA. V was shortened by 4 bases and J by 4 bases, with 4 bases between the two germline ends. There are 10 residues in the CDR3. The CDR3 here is CSVVRETQYF. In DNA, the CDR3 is TGCAGCGTTGTTCGAGAGACCCAGTACTTC.

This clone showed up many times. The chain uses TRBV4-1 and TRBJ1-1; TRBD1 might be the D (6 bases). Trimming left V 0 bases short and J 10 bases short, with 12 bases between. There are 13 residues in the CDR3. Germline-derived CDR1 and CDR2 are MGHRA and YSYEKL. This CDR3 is CASSQDLGARAFF. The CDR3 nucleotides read TGCGCCAGCAGCCAAGATTTGGGGGCGCGAGCTTTCTTT.

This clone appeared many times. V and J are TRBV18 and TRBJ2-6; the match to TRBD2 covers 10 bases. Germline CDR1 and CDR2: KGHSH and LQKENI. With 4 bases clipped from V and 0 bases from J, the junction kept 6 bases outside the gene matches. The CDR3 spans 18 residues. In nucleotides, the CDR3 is TGTGCCAGCTCACAAACTAGCGGGATTCCCTCTGGGGCCAACGTCCTGACTTTC. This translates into CASSQTSGIPSGANVLTF.

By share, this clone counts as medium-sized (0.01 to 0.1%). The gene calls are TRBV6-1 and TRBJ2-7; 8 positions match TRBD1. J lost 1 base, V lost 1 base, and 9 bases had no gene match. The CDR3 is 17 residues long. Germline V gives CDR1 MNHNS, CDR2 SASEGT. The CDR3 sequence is CASSEDKGQGTSYEQYF. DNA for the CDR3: TGTGCCAGCAGTGAAGATAAAGGACAGGGAACTTCCTACGAGCAGTACTTC.

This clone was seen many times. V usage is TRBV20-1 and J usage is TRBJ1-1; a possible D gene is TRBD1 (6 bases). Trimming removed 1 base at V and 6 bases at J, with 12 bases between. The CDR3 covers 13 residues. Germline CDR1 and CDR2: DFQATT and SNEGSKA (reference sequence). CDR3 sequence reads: CSARVRGGPEAFF. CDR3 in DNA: TGCAGTGCTAGAGTCAGGGGTGGCCCTGAAGCTTTCTTT.

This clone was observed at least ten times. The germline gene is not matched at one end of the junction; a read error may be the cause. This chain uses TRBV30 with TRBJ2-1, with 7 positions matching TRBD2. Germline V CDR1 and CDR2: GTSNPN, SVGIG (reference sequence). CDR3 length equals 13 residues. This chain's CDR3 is CAGRARSYNEQFF. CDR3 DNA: TGTGCCGGGAGGGCCAGGTCTTACAATGAGCAGTTCTTC.

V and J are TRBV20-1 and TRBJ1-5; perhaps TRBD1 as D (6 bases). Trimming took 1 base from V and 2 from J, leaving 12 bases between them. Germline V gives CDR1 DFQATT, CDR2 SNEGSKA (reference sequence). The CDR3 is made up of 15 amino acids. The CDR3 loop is CSARAQDSGNQPQHF. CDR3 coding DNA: TGCAGTGCTAGAGCCCAGGACAGCGGCAATCAGCCCCAGCATTTT.

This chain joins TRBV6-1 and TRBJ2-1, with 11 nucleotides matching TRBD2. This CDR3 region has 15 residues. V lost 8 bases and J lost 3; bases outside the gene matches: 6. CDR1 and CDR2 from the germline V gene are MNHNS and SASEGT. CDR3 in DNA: TGTGCCAGCTGGGCTAGCGGGAGGTTCTACAATGAGCAGTTCTTC. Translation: CASWASGRFYNEQFF.

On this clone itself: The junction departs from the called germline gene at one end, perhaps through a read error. In nucleotides, the CDR3 is TGTGTCAGCAGTGCGGTTAAATTGACGGGGGCAGGTGAAAAACTGTTTTTT. Amino acid sequence: CVSSAVKLTGAGEKLFF. The chain carries TRBV28 and TRBJ1-4; TRBD1 is a possible D gene (6 bases). The length of the CDR3 is 17 residues. Germline-derived CDR1 and CDR2 are MDHEN and SYDVKM.

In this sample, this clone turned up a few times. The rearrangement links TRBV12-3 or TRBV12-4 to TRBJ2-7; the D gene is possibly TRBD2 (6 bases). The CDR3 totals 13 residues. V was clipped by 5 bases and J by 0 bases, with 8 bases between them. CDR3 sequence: CASSERVSYEQYF. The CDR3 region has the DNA TGTGCCAGCAGTGAGCGGGTCTCCTACGAGCAGTACTTC.

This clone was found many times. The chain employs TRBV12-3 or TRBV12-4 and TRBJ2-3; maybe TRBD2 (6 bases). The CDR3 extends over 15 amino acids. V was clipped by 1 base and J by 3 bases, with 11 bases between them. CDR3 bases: TGTGCCAGCAGTTTAGGGAGGGCCCTAACAGATACGCAGTATTTT. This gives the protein CASSLGRALTDTQYF.

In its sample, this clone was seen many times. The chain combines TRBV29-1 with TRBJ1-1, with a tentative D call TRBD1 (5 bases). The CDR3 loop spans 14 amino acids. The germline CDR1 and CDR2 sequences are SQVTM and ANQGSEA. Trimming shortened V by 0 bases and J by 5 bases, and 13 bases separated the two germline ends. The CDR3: CSVEEVGGGTEAFF. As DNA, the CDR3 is TGCAGCGTTGAAGAAGTGGGGGGGGGAACTGAAGCTTTCTTT.

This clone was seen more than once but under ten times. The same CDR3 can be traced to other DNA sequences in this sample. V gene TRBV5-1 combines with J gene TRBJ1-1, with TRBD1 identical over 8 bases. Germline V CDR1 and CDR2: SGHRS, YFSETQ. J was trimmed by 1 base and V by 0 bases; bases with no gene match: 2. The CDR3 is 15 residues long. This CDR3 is CASSLGDRTNTEAFF. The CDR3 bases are TGCGCCAGCAGCTTGGGGGACAGGACGAACACTGAAGCTTTCTTT.

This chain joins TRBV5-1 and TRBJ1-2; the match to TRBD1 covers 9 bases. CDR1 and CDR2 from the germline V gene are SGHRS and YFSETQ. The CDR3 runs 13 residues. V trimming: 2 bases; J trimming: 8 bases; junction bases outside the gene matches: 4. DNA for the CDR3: TGCGCCAGCAGCTTCCGGGACAGGGACGGCTACACCTTC. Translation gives CASSFRDRDGYTF.

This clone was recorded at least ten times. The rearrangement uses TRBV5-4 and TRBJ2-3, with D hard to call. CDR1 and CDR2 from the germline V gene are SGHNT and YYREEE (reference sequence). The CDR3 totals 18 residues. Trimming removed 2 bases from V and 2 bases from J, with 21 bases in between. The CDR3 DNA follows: TGTGCCAGCAGCTTTCCCCGTAGTTCGGTCAACAACACAGATACGCAGTATTTT. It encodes CASSFPRSSVNNTDTQYF.

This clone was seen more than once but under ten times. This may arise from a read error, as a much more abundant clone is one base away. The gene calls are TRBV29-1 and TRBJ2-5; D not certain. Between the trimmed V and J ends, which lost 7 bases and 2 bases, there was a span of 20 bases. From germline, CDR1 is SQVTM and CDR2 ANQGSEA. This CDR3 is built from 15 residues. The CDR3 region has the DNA TGCAGCGGGGATGGGGTAGGGTGTGTTCAAGAGACCCAGTACTTC. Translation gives CSGDGVGCVQETQYF.

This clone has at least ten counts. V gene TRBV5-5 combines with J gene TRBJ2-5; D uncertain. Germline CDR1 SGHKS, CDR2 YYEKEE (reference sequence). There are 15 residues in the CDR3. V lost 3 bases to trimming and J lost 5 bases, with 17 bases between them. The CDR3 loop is CASSYAVPLAETQYF. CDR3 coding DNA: TGTGCCAGCAGCTATGCCGTACCCTTGGCGGAGACCCAGTACTTC. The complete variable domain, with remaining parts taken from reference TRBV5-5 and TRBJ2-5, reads DAGVTQSPTHLIKTRGQQVTLRCSPISGHKSVSWYQQVLGQGPQFIFQYYEKEERGRGNFPDRFSARQFPNYSSELNVNALLLGDSALYLCASSYAVPLAETQYFGPGTRLLVL.

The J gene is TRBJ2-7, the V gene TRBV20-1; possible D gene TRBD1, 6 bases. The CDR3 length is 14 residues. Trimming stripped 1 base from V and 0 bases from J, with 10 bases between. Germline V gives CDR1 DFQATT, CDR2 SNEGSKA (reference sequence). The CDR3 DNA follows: TGCAGTGCTAGAGCACGGGACAACTCCTACGAGCAGTACTTC. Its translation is CSARARDNSYEQYF.

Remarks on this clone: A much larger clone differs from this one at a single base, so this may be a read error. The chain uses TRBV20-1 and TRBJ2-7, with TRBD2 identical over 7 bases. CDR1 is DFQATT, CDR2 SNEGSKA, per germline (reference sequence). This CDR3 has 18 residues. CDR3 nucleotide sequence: TGCAGTGCTAGATCGGGGAGGGGACCCGAAACTAAACCCTACGAGCATAACTTC. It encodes CSARSGRGPETKPYEHNF.

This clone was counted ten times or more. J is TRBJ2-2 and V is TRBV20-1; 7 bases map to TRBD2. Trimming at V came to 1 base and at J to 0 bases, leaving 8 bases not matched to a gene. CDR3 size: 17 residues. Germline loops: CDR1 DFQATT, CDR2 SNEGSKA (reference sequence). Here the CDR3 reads CSARVPSGASNTGELFF. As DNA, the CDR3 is TGCAGTGCTAGAGTCCCTAGCGGAGCCTCGAACACCGGGGAGCTGTTTTTT.

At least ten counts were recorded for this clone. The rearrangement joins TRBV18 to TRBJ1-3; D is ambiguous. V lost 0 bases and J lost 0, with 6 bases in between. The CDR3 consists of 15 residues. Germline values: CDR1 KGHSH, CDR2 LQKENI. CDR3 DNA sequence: TGTGCCAGCTCACCACCTTCAGACTCTGGAAACACCATATATTTT. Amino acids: CASSPPSDSGNTIYF.

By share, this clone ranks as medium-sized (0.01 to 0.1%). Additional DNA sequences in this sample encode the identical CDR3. The CDR3 spells CASSEIRRGDSPLHF. CDR3 nucleotides: TGTGCCAGCAGTGAAATAAGGCGGGGGGATTCACCCCTCCACTTT. V is TRBV6-1 and J is TRBJ1-6; tentative D call: TRBD1 (5 bases). Deletions cut 2 bases from V and 8 bases from J, with 13 bases between. This CDR3 contains 15 residues. CDR1 and CDR2 from the germline V gene are MNHNS and SASEGT.

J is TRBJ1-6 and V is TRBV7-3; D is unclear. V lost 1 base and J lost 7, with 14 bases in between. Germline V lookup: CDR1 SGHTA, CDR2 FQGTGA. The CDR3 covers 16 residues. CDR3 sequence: CASSLSPAHSNSPLHF. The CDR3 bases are TGTGCCAGCAGCTTAAGTCCAGCCCACTCAAATTCACCCCTCCACTTT.

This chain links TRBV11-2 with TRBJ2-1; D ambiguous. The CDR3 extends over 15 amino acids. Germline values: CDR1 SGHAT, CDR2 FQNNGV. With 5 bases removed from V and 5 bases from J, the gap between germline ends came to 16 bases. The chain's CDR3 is CASSTTHRADNEQFF. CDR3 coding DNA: TGTGCCAGCAGCACCACCCACCGGGCTGACAATGAGCAGTTCTTC. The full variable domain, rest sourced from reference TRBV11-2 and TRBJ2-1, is EAGVAQSPRYKIIEKRQSVAFWCNPISGHATLYWYQQILGQGPKLLIQFQNNGVVDDSQLPKDRFSAERLKGVDSTLKIQPAKLEDSAVYLCASSTTHRADNEQFFGPGTRLTVL.

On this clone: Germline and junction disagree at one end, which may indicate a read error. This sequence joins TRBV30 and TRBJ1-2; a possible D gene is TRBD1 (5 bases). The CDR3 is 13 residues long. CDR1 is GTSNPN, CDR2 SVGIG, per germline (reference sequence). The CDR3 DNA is TGTGCCTGGAGGTCCACCGGGGCCGGCGGCTACATCTTC. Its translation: CAWRSTGAGGYIF.

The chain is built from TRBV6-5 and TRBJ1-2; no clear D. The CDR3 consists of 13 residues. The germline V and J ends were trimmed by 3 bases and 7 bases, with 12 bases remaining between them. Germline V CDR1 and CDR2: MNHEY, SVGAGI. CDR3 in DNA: TGTGCCAGCAGTTATGACCCTCGGTTTGGCTACACCTTC. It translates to CASSYDPRFGYTF.

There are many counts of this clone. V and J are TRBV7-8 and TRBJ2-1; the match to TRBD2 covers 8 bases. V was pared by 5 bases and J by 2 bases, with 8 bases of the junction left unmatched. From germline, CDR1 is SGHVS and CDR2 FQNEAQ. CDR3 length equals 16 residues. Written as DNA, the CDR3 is TGTGCCAGCAGCCATCGGGCTAGCGGGCCCTACAATGAGCAGTTCTTC. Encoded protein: CASSHRASGPYNEQFF.